This T cell receptor (beta chain) was recorded in a study of blood T cell repertoires in COVID-19 (TCRdb year 2020). Broadly, across the study: Samples from collaborators originated in the United States, Italy and Spain and spanned both the acute and convalescent phases of COVID-19. The prospective study material was composed of cDNA or gDNA derived from T cells, B-cell-depleted T cells, or PBMCs. Subjects who had been exposed to COVID-19, were actively infected with it, or had recovered from it provided the deeply sampled blood TCRbeta repertoires that made up the dataset. A freely available public database, intended as a resource for researchers studying the immune response to SARS-CoV-2, is where the repertoires were released. The samples were drawn from two sources: the first 160 participants of the ongoing ImmuneRACE study, and 1,000 to 1,500 subjects contributed by 6 global collaborators. A de-identified subject ID, COVID-19 status, age in years and sex were almost always included in the sample metadata. HLA class I and class II types, where available, came from metadata supplied by the sample provider rather than from assay-based typing.

On the study overall, not on this receptor specifically: How much clinical and demographic metadata was included differed by source and by participant, and the metadata was provided uncurated.

TCRbeta CDR3 regions were amplified from genomic DNA using the immunoSEQ Assay, a bias-controlled multiplex PCR. The study's processing was this. The number of nucleated cells in each sample was estimated from the amplification of reference gene primers within the assay. Sequence reads were collapsed and filtered to measure the absolute abundance of every unique TCRbeta CDR3 rearrangement. For each sample, productive Simpson clonality was calculated as the square root of Simpson's diversity index across productive rearrangements. TCRdb stores this immuneACCESS table with in-frame sequences only. Part of the clones is absent; in the studies checked, under half of the shortfall reflects unresolved V genes, and no reason is known for the rest. V and J calls and clone size come straight from that table; D and trimming were deduced from the DNA. Across this sample there are some 260,000 clones, with about 80% seen only once. The top ten clones comprise nearly 9% of the sample.

About this clone itself: Its antigen is still unknown. Per-nucleotide qualities are absent, and no much larger clonotype sits a single base away.

Collaborating institutions collected whole blood in K2EDTA tubes following their own protocols. For TCRbeta analysis, collaborators shipped samples in one of three forms: frozen whole blood, isolated PBMCs, or DNA extracted from either of those sample types. The origin of this receptor is a man older than 75 with acute or convalescent COVID-19. The sample was peripheral blood.

The CDR3 amino acid sequence is: CASSPSSSGPQHF. Here is the DNA: TGTGCCAGCAGCCCCAGTTCGTCAGGGCCCCAGCATTTT. The chain couples TRBV5-5 to TRBJ1-5; no D segment can be confidently identified. The CDR3 covers 13 residues, taking in both the cysteine and the phenylalanine. The only DNA kept is the CDR3, 39 bases in frame from the first base. V is clipped by 4 bases and J by 9 bases, and the sequence between their germline boundaries is 14 bases long. Reading the germline V gene (reference sequence) gives CDR1 SGHKS and CDR2 YYEKEE.